This T cell receptor (beta chain) originates from a study of blood T cell repertoires in COVID-19 (dated by TCRdb to 2018 to 2021). With regard to the full study: The collaborator samples originated in the United States, Italy and Spain and spanned the acute and convalescent phases of COVID-19. The material from the prospective study consisted of cDNA or gDNA derived from T cells, B-cell-depleted T cells, or PBMCs. Subjects who had been exposed to COVID-19, were actively infected with it, or had recovered from it provided the deeply sampled blood TCRbeta repertoires that made up the dataset. The repertoires were released in a freely available public database meant as a resource for research on the immune response to SARS-CoV-2. The samples were drawn from the first 160 participants of the ongoing ImmuneRACE study and from 1,200 or so subjects provided by 6 global collaborators. A de-identified subject ID, COVID-19 status, age in years and sex were almost always included in the sample metadata. Where available, HLA class I and class II types were taken from metadata supplied by the sample provider and were not determined by assay-based typing. The investigation overall reported the following: How much clinical and demographic metadata was included differed by source and by participant, and the metadata was provided uncurated.

This clone was detected many times. It has no known antigen specificity. No per-base quality is available; no much larger clone lies one base away. Enrolling through a virtual design, the prospective study's participants ranged in age from roughly 18 to 89 years and lived across roughly 24 United States geographic areas. In the prospective study, cohorts were assigned on the basis of participant-reported clinical history obtained from a screening survey and a study questionnaire. Recovered participants in ImmuneRACE Cohort 3 were defined as having two consecutive negative NP/OP PCR tests, clearance from a healthcare professional, or resolution of symptoms. Each participant in the prospective study had whole blood, serum and a nasopharyngeal or oropharyngeal swab collected by mobile phlebotomists. Over a roughly 2-month period, participants in the prospective study had the option of providing additional blood draws and questionnaires. Before DNA extraction, blood samples from the prospective study were shipped at room temperature or frozen.

The germline V gene (reference sequence) provides CDR1 SEHNR and CDR2 FQNEAQ. V and J lose 1 base and 7 bases, and a span of 10 bases separates them. From its cysteine to its phenylalanine, the CDR3 spans 14 amino acids. Of all the DNA, just the CDR3 is kept, 42 bases in frame from base 1. TCRbeta CDR3 regions were amplified from genomic DNA by means of the immunoSEQ Assay, a bias-controlled multiplex PCR. Under the source paper's analysis protocol: Nucleated cell counts per sample were estimated from amplification of reference gene primers within the assay. To quantify the absolute abundance of each unique TCRbeta CDR3 rearrangement, sequence reads were collapsed and filtered. For each sample, productive Simpson clonality was calculated as the square root of Simpson's diversity index across productive rearrangements. TCRdb's version of the immuneACCESS table is confined to in-frame rearrangements and falls short of the full clone set. An unresolved V gene accounts for under half of the shortfall where checked; the remainder is of unknown origin. Clonal size and the V and J genes are those of that table, whereas D and trimming came from the DNA. This sample has almost 400,000 clones in its table, and roughly nine tenths of those were observed once. Approximately 1.5% of the sample lies in the top ten.

Material for sequencing was PBMCs or T cells enriched from blood (not recorded which). The TCR was taken from a woman in her 30s who had recovered from COVID-19. The sequence is built from TRBV7-9 and TRBJ1-4; the D gene lacks a confident call. The CDR3 is CASSLDSFSEKLFF. The sequenced DNA is TGTGCCAGCAGCTTAGATAGCTTTAGTGAAAAACTGTTTTTT.